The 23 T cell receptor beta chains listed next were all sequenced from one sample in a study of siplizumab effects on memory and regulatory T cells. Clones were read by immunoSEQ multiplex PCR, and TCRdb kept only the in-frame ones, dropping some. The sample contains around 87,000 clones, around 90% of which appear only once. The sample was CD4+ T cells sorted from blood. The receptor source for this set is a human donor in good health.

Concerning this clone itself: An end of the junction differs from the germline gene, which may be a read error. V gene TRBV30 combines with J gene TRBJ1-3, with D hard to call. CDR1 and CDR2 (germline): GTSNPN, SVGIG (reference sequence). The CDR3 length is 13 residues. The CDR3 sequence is CARSGSSGNTIYF. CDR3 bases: TGTGCCCGGAGTGGGAGCTCTGGAAACACCATATATTTT.

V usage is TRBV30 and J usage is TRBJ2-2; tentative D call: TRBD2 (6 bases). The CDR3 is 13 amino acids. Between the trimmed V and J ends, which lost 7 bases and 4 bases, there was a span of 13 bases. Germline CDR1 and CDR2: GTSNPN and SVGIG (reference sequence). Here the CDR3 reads CASGGRSTGELFF. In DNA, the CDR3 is TGTGCCTCTGGGGGGAGATCCACCGGGGAGCTGTTTTTT.

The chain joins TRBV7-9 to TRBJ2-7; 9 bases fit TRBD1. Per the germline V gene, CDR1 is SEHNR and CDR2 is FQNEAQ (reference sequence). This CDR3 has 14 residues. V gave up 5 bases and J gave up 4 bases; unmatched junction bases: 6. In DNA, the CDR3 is TGTGCCAGCAGCACGACAGGGGGGGTGTACGAGCAGTACTTC. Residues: CASSTTGGVYEQYF. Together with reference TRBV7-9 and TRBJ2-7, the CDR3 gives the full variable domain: DTGVSQNPRHKITKRGQNVTFRCDPISEHNRLYWYRQTLGQGPEFLTYFQNEAQLEKSRLLSDRFSAERPKGSFSTLEIQRTEQGDSAMYLCASSTTGGVYEQYFGPGTRLTVT.

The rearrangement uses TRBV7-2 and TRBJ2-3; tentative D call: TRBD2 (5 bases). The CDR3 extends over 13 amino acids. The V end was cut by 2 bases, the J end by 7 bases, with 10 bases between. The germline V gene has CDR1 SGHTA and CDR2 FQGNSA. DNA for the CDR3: TGTGCCAGCAGCTTACAACTAGAATATACGCAGTATTTT. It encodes CASSLQLEYTQYF.

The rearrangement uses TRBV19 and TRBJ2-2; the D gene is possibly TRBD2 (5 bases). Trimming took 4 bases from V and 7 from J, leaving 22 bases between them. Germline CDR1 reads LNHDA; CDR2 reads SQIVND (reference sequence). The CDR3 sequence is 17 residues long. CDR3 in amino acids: CASSKGRADRGNGELFF. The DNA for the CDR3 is TGTGCCAGTAGTAAAGGGCGGGCCGACCGAGGTAACGGGGAGCTGTTTTTT.

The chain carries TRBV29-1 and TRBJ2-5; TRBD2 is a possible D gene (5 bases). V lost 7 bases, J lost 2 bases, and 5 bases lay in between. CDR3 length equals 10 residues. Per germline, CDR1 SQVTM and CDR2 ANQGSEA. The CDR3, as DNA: TGCAGCGGGGAGCAAGAGACCCAGTACTTC. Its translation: CSGEQETQYF.

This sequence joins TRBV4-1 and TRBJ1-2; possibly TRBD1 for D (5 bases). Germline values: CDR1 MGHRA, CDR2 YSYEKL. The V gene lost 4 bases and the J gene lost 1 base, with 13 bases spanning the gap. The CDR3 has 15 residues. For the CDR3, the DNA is TGCGCCAGCAGCCCAACGGACAAGCTTAACTATGGCTACACCTTC. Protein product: CASSPTDKLNYGYTF.

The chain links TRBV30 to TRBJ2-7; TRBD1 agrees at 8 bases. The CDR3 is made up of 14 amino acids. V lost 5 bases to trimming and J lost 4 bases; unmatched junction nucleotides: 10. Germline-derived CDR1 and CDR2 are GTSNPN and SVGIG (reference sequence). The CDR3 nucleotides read TGTGCCTGGTCTGGGGGGACAGGAGGTTACGAGCAGTACTTC. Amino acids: CAWSGGTGGYEQYF.

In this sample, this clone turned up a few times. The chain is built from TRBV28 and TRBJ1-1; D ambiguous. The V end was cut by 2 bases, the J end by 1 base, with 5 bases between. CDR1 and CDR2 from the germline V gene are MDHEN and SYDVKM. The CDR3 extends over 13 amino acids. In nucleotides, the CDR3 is TGTGCCAGCAGTTTAAACACGAACACTGAAGCTTTCTTT. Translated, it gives CASSLNTNTEAFF. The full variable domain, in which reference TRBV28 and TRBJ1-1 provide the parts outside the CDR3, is DVKVTQSSRYLVKRTGEKVFLECVQDMDHENMFWYRQDPGLGLRLIYFSYDVKMKEKGDIPEGYSVSREKKERFSLILESASTNQTSMYLCASSLNTNTEAFFGQGTRLTVV.

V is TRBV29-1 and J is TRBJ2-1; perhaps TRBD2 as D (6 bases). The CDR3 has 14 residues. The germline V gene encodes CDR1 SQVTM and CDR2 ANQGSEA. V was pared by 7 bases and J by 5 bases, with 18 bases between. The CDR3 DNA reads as TGCAGCGCCGCGGGACGAGCGGATAACAATGAGCAGTTCTTC. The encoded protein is CSAAGRADNNEQFF.

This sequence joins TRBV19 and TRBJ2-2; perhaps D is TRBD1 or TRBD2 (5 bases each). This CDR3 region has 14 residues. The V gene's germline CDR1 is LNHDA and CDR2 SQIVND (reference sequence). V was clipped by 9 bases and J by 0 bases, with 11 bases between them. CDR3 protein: CASKGTPNTGELFF. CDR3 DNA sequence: TGTGCCAGCAAGGGGACGCCGAACACCGGGGAGCTGTTTTTT.

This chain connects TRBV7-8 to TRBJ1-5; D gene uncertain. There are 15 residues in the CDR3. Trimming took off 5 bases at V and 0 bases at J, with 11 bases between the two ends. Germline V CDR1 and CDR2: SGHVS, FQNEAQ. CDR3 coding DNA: TGTGCCAGCAGCGAAGTATCGAATAGCAATCAGCCCCAGCATTTT. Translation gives CASSEVSNSNQPQHF.

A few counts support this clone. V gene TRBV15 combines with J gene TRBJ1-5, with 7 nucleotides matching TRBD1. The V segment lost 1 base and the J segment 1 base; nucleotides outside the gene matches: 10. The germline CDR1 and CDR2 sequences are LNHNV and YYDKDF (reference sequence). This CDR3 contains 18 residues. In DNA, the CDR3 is TGTGCCACCAGCAGAGTTTCCATCGGACAGGTCAGCAATCAGCCCCAGCATTTT. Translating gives CATSRVSIGQVSNQPQHF.

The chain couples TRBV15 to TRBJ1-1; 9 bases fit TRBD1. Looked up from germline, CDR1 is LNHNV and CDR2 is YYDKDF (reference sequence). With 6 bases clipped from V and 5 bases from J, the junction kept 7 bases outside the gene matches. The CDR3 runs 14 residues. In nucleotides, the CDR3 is TGTGCCACCAGGGGGGGGACAGGGAGTACTGAAGCTTTCTTT. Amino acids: CATRGGTGSTEAFF.

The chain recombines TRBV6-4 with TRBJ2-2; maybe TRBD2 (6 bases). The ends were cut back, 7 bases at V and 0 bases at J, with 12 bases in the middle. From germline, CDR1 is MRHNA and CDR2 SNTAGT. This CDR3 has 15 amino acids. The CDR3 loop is CASTDRGTNTGELFF. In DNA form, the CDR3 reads TGTGCCAGCACCGACCGGGGGACGAACACCGGGGAGCTGTTTTTT.

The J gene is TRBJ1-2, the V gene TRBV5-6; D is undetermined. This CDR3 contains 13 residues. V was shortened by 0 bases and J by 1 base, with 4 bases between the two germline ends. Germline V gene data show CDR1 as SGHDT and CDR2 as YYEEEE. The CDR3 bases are TGTGCCAGCAGCTTGGTTAGTAACTATGGCTACACCTTC. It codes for CASSLVSNYGYTF.

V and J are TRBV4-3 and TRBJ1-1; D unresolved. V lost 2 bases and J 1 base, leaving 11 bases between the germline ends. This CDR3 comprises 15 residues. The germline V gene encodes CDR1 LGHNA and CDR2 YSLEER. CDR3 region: CASSQSGRANTEAFF. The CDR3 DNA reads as TGCGCCAGCAGCCAATCGGGCAGAGCGAACACTGAAGCTTTCTTT.

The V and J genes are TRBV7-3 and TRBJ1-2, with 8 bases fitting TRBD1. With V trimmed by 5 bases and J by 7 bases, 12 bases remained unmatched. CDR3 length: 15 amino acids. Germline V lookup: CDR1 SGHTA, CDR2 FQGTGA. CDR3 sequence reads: CASSKGQGEIGGYTF. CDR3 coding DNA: TGTGCCAGCAGCAAAGGACAGGGCGAGATAGGTGGCTACACCTTC.

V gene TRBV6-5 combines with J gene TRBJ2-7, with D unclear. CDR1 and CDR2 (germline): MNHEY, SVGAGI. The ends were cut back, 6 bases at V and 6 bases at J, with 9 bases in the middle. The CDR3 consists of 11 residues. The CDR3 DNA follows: TGTGCCAGCAGCCGACTCGGCGAGCAGTACTTC. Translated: CASSRLGEQYF.

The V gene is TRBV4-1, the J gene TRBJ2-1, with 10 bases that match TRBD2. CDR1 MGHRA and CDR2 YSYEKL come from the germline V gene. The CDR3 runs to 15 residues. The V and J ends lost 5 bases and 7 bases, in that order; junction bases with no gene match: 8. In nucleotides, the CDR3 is TGCGCCAGCAGCTCCTTAGCGGGAGGCCGGAATGAGCAGTTCTTC. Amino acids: CASSSLAGGRNEQFF.

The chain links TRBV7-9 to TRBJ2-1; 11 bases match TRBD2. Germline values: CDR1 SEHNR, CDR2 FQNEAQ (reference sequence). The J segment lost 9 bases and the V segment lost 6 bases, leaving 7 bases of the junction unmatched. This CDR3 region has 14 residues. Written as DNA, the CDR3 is TGTGCCAGCAGGGTCACTAGCGGGAGCCTTGAGCAGTTCTTC. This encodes CASRVTSGSLEQFF.

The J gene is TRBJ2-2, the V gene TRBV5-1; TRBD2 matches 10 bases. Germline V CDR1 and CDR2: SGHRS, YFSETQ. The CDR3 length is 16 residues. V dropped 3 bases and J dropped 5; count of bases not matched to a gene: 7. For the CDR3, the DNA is TGCGCCAGCAGCTCCTCTAGCGGGAGAAGGACCGGGGAGCTGTTTTTT. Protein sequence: CASSSSSGRRTGELFF.

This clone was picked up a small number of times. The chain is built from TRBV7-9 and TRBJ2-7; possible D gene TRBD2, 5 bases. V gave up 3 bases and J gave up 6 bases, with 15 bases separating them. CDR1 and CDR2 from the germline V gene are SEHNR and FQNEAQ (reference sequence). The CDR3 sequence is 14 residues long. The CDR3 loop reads CASSFDSYGGEQYF. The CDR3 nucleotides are TGTGCCAGCAGCTTTGACTCGTACGGAGGCGAGCAGTACTTC.